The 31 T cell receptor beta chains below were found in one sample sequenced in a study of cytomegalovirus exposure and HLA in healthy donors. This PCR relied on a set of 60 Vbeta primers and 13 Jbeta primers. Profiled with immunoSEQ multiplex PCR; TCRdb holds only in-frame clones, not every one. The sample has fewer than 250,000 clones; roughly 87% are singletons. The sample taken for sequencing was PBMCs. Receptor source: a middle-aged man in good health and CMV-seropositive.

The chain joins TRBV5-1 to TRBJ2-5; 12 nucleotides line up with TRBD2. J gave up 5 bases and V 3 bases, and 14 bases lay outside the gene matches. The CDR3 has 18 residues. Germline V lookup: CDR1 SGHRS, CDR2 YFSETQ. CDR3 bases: TGCGCCAGCAGCTCTATTCTAGCGGGAGGGCCGGTAGAGGAGACCCAGTACTTC. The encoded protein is CASSSILAGGPVEETQYF. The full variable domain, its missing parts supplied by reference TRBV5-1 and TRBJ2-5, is KAGVTQTPRYLIKTRGQQVTLSCSPISGHRSVSWYQQTPGQGLQFLFEYFSETQRNKGNFPGRFSGRQFSNSRSEMNVSTLELGDSALYLCASSSILAGGPVEETQYFGPGTRLLVL.

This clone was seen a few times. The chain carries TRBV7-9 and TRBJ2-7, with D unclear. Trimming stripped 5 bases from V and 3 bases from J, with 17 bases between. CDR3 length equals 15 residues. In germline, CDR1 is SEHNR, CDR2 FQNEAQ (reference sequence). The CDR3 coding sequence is TGTGCCAGCAGCAGTATCGCAACCGAGAACTACGAGCAGTACTTC. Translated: CASSSIATENYEQYF.

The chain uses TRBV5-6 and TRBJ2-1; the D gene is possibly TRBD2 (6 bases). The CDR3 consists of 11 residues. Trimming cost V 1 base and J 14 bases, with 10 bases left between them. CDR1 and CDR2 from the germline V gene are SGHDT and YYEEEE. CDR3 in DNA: TGTGCCAGCAGCTTGTCGGGGGTGGAGTTCTTC. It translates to CASSLSGVEFF.

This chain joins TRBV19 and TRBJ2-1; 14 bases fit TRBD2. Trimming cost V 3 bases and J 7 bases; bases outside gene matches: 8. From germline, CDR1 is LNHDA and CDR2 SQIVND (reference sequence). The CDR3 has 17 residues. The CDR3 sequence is CASSIRLAGGPRNEQFF. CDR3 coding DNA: TGTGCCAGTAGTATCCGACTAGCGGGAGGGCCGAGGAATGAGCAGTTCTTC.

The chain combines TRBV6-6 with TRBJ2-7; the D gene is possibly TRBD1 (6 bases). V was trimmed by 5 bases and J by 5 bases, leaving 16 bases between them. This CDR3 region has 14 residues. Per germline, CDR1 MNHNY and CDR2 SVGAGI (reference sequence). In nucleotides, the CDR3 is TGTGCCAGCAGTCCGGGGATGACAGGAAACGAGCAGTACGTC. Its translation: CASSPGMTGNEQYV.

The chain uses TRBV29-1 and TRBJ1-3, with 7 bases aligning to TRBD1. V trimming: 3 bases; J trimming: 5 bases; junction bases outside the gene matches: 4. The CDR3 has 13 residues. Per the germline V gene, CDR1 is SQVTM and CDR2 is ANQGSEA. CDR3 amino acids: CSVETGPRNTIYF. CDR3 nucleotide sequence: TGCAGCGTTGAGACAGGGCCAAGAAACACCATATATTTT.

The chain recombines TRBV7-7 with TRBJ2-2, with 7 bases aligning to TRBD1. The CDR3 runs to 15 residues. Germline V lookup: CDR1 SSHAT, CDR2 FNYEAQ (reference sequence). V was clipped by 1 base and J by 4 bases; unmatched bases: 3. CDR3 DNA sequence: TGTGCCAGCAGCTTAGACAGGGGTGGCACCGGGGAGCTGTTTTTT. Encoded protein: CASSLDRGGTGELFF.

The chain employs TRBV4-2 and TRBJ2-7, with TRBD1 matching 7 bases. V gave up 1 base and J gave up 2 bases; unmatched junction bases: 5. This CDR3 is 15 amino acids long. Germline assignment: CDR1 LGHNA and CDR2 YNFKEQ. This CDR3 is CASSQGTGLAYEQYF. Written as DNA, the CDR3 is TGTGCCAGCAGCCAAGGGACAGGTCTTGCCTACGAGCAGTACTTC.

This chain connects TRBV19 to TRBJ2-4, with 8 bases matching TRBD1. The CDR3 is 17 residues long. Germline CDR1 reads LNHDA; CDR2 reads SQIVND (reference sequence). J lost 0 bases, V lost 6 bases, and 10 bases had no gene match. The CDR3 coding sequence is TGTGCCAGTAGAGGCTACGGGACAGGCTTAGCCAAAAACATTCAGTACTTC. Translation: CASRGYGTGLAKNIQYF.

The CDR3 bases are TGTGCCAGCAGCTCGCAGGGTTGCGAGCAGTACTTC. Its protein product is CASSSQGCEQYF. The rearrangement links TRBV5-6 to TRBJ2-7, with D tentatively TRBD1 (5 bases). This CDR3 is 12 amino acids long. CDR1 and CDR2 from the germline V gene are SGHDT and YYEEEE. V was cut by 3 bases and J by 6 bases, with 10 bases left in between.

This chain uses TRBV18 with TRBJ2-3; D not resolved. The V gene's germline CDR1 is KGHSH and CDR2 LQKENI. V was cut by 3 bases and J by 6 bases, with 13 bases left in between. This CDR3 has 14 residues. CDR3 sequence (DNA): TGTGCCAGCTCACCTCCGGGTCTGCGGGATACGCAGTATTTT. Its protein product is CASSPPGLRDTQYF.

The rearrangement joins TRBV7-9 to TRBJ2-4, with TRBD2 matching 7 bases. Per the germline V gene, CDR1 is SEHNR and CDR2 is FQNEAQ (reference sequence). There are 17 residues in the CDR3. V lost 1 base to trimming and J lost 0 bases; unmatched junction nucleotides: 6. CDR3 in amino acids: CASSLGEGRLAKNIQYF. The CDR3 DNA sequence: TGTGCCAGCAGCTTAGGGGAGGGCAGGCTAGCCAAAAACATTCAGTACTTC.

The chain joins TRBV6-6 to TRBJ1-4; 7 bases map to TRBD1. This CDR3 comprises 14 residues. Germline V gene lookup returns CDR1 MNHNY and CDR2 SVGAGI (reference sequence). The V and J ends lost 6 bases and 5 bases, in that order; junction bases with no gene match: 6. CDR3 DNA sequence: TGTGCCAGCAGGGACTCAGGGGGGAATGAAAAACTGTTTTTT. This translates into CASRDSGGNEKLFF.

The CDR3 is CAWSVFPHKNQPQHF. The CDR3 nucleotides read TGTGCCTGGAGTGTATTTCCCCACAAGAATCAGCCCCAGCATTTT. The chain carries TRBV30 and TRBJ1-5; no firm D call. V gave up 0 bases and J gave up 4 bases, with 13 bases separating them. Germline-derived CDR1 and CDR2 are GTSNPN and SVGIG (reference sequence). This CDR3 has 15 amino acids.

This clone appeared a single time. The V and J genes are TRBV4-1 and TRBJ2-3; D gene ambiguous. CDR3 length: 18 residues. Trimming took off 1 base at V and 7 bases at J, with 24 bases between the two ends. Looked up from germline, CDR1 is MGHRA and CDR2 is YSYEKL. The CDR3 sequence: CASSQVDSWAKPSYTQYF. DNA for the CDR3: TGCGCCAGCAGCCAAGTAGATTCCTGGGCGAAGCCCTCCTATACGCAGTATTTT.

The chain's CDR3 is CASSAETASSGNTIYF. The CDR3 DNA reads as TGTGCCAGCAGCGCCGAGACAGCTAGCTCTGGAAACACCATATATTTT. The chain joins TRBV2 to TRBJ1-3; a weak D match, TRBD1 (5 bases). Germline V gene sequence: CDR1 SNHLY, CDR2 FYNNEI. Trimming took 6 bases from V and 0 from J, leaving 15 bases between them. The CDR3 extends over 16 amino acids.

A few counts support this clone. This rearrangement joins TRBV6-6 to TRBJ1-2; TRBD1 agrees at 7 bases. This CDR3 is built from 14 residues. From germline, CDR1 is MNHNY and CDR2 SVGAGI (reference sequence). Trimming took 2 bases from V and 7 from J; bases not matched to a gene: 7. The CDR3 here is CASSYRQGFGGYTF. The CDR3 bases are TGTGCCAGCAGTTACAGACAGGGATTTGGTGGCTACACCTTC.

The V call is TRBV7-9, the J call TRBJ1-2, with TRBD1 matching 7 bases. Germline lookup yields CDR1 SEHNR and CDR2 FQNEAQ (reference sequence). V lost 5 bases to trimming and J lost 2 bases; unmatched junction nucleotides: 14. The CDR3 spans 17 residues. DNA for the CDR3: TGTGCCAGCAGCCCTTATGGCACAGGGGCGGCCAACTATGGCTACACCTTC. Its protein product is CASSPYGTGAANYGYTF.

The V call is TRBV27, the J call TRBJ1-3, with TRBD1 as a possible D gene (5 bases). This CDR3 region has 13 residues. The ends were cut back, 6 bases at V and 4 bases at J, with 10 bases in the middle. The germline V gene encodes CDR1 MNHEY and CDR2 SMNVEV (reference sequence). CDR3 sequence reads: CASSRTRGNTIYF. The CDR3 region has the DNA TGTGCCAGCAGCAGGACAAGGGGAAACACCATATATTTT.

Here the CDR3 DNA reads TGTGCCAGCTCTCCGACAGGGCCCGGGGAGCTGTTTTTT. Protein: CASSPTGPGELFF. The chain employs TRBV18 and TRBJ2-2, with 7 bases that match TRBD1. The CDR3 is 13 residues long. After removal of 6 bases from V and 6 bases from J, the junction contained 4 bases not matched to a gene. The germline V gene encodes CDR1 KGHSH and CDR2 LQKENI.

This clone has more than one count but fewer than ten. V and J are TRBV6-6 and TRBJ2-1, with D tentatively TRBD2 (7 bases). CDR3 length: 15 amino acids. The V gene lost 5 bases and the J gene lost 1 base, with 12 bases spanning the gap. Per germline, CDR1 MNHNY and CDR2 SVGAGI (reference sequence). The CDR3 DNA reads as TGTGCCAGCAGTACACAGGGAGGGTCCTACAATGAGCAGTTCTTC. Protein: CASSTQGGSYNEQFF.

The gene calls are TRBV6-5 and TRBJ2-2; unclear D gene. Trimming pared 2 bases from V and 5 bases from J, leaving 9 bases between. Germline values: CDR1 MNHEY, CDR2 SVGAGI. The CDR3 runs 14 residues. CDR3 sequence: CASSYGSYTGELFF. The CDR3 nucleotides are TGTGCCAGCAGTTACGGTAGTTATACCGGGGAGCTGTTTTTT.

CDR3 nucleotides: TGCGCCAGCAGCGGACAGGCAAACACTGAAGCTTTCTTT. Amino acids: CASSGQANTEAFF. The rearrangement joins TRBV5-1 to TRBJ1-1; 7 bases match TRBD1. Germline values: CDR1 SGHRS, CDR2 YFSETQ. CDR3 length: 13 amino acids. V dropped 4 bases and J dropped 2; count of bases not matched to a gene: 2.

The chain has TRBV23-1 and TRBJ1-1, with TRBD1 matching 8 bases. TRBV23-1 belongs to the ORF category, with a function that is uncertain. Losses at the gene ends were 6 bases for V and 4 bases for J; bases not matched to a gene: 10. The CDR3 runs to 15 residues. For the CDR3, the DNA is TGCGCCAGCAGGCAAAAACAGGGGGTGCGCACTGAAGCTTTCTTT. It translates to CASRQKQGVRTEAFF.

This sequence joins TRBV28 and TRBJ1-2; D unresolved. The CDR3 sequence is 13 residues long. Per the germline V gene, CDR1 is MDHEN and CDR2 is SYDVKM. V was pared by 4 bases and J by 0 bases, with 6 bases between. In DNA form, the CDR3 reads TGTGCCAGCAGTTCGTCTCCTAACTATGGCTACACCTTC. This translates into CASSSSPNYGYTF.

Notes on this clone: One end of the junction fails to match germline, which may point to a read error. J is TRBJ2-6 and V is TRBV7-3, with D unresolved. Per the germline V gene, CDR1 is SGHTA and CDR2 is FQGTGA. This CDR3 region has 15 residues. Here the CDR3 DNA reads TGTGCCAGCAGCATAACCAGCTCTGGGGCCAACGTCCTGACTTTC. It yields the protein CASSITSSGANVLTF.

CDR3 bases: TGTGCCAGCAGCTTAGGGCTAGCTGGCACCGGGGAGCTGTTTTTT. Residues: CASSLGLAGTGELFF. The chain has TRBV11-2 and TRBJ2-2; tentatively, D is TRBD2 (5 bases). CDR1 SGHAT and CDR2 FQNNGV come from the germline V gene. The CDR3 consists of 15 residues. Trimming left V 1 base short and J 4 bases short, with 10 bases between.

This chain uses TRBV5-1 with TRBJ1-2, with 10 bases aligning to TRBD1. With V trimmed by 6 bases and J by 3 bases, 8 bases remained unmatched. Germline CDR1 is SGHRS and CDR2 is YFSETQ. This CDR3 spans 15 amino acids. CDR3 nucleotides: TGCGCCAGCACCCCCGGGACAGGGGATGACTATGGCTACACCTTC. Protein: CASTPGTGDDYGYTF.

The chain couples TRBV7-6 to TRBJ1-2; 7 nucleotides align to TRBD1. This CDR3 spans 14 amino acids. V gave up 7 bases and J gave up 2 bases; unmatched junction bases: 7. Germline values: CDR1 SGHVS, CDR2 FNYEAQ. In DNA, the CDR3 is TGTGCCAGCACCCCCGGGACAGCCAACTATGGCTACACCTTC. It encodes CASTPGTANYGYTF.

CDR3 in amino acids: CAISEVRGGYTF. The DNA for the CDR3 is TGTGCCATCAGTGAGGTCAGGGGCGGCTACACCTTC. The V and J genes are TRBV10-3 and TRBJ1-2, with D possibly matching TRBD1 (6 bases). The CDR3 length is 12 residues. V lost 2 bases to trimming and J lost 8 bases, with 9 bases between them. CDR1 and CDR2 from the germline V gene are ENHRY and SYGVKD.

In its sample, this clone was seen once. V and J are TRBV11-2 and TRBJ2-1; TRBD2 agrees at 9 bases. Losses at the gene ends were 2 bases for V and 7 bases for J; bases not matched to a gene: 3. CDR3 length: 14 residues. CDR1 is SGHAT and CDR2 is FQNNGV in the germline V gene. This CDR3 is CASSLSSGINEQFF. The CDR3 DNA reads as TGTGCCAGCAGCTTATCTAGCGGGATAAATGAGCAGTTCTTC.